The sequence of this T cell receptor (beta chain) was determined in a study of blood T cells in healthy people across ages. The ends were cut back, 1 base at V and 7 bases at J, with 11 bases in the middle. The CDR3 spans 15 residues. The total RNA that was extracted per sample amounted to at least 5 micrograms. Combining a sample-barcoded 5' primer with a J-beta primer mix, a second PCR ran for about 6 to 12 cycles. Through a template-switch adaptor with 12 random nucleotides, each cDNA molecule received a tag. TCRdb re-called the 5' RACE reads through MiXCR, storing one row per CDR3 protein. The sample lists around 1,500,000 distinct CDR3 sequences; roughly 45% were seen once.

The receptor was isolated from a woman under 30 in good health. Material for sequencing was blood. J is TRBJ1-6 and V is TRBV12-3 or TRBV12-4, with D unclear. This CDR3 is CASSLVGPVNSPLHF. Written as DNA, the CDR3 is TGTGCCAGCAGTTTAGTCGGGCCAGTGAATTCACCCCTCCACTTT.